Given below is one T cell receptor (beta chain) in context. Co-extraction of RNA and DNA was performed on 20-30 mg of unsorted bulk tissue. The proportion of viable tumor cells exceeded 80% in every tumor sample. Reverse transcription of about 0.5 ug total RNA with a constant-region primer produced TCR beta cDNA. Slightly modified ARM-PCR with three nested multiplex PCR rounds yielded TCR beta libraries. Running about 11 cycles apiece, the first two PCR rounds relied on TRBV1-TRBV30 forward primers together with a C-beta reverse primer. Via MiXCR, TCRdb re-called the multiplex PCR reads, giving one row per CDR3 protein. The table includes some 51,000 distinct CDR3 sequences, 60% to 75% detected once. The data originate from a study of tumor-infiltrating lymphocytes in primary liver carcinoma. The length of the CDR3 is 13 residues. The germline V gene has CDR1 SGHAT and CDR2 FQDESV (reference sequence).

J is TRBJ2-5 and V is TRBV11-1; D unresolved. The sample consisted of liver tumor tissue from sampling region 3. Subset denoted: tumor region T3, left-lateral pole. This TCR came from a man aged 40-55 years with primary liver carcinoma and hepatitis B virus infection. CDR3 DNA sequence: TGTACCTCTACGAGGATAAGCCAAGAGACCCAGTACTTC. This gives the protein CTSTRISQETQYF.